A selection of T cell receptor beta chains follows, all from one sample in a study of blood T cell repertoires in COVID-19. TCRdb's copy holds only in-frame clones and misses some; the assay was immunoSEQ multiplex PCR. The data contain 150,000 to 200,000 clones, about 88% of them singletons. The sequenced sample was peripheral blood. These receptors were taken from a woman of 80 years or more in a cohort sampled during active or convalescent COVID-19. The CDR3 runs from the conserved cysteine through the conserved F or W. The order of the fields is clone size, V gene, J gene, D gene, CDR3 protein, CDR3 DNA. The D gene is left open where the match is weak. The listing skips clone size in some rows; elsewhere it reads once, few, many or a size class.

few	TRBV6-1	TRBJ1-2	NA	CASSEKVTGGSRGYTF	TGTGCCAGCAGTGAAAAAGTGACGGGGGGAAGTCGTGGCTACACCTTC
NA	TRBV18	TRBJ1-1	TRBD1	CASSIGQGTTEAFF	TGTGCCAGCTCTATAGGACAGGGGACCACTGAAGCTTTCTTT
NA	TRBV5-1	TRBJ2-7	NA	CASSPMDSVIYEQYF	TGCGCCAGCAGCCCGATGGACTCGGTCATCTACGAGCAGTACTTC
NA	TRBV6-5	TRBJ2-2	NA	CASGRENTGELFF	TGTGCCTCAGGGCGGGAAAACACCGGGGAGCTGTTTTTT
NA	TRBV30	TRBJ1-2	TRBD1	CAWSGQGGPRYGYTF	TGTGCCTGGAGTGGACAGGGCGGTCCACGATATGGCTACACCTTC
NA	TRBV19	TRBJ1-5	NA	CASSMDNPVVGNQPQHF	TGTGCCAGTAGTATGGACAATCCGGTGGTAGGGAATCAGCCCCAGCATTTT
NA	TRBV24-1	TRBJ2-1	TRBD2	CATSDRKRGGNYNEQFF	TGTGCCACCAGTGACCGTAAGCGGGGGGGGAATTACAATGAGCAGTTCTTC
NA	TRBV6-2/TRBV6-3	TRBJ1-1	NA	CASSYSFRAGRSTEAFF	TGTGCCAGCAGTTACTCATTTCGGGCAGGGAGGTCTACTGAAGCTTTCTTT
NA	TRBV19	TRBJ2-2	NA	CASSRGQTRTGELFF	TGTGCCAGTAGTCGAGGACAGACTCGCACCGGGGAGCTGTTTTTT
once	TRBV5-1	TRBJ2-7	NA	CASSLGPGAYEQYF	TGCGCCAGCAGCTTGGGGCCAGGGGCCTACGAGCAGTACTTC
NA	TRBV11-2	TRBJ1-2	NA	CASSAGVYGYTF	TGTGCCAGCAGCGCGGGGGTCTATGGCTACACCTTC
NA	TRBV5-4	TRBJ2-7	TRBD2	CASSSQYSGGRYEQYF	TGTGCCAGCAGCTCGCAGTATAGCGGGGGGCGCTACGAGCAGTACTTC
NA	TRBV6-5	TRBJ1-6	TRBD1	CASTLWTGGNSPLHF	TGTGCCAGCACCTTGTGGACAGGGGGGAATTCACCCCTCCACTTT
NA	TRBV4-1	TRBJ1-5	NA	CASSQGTGFNQPQHF	TGCGCCAGCAGCCAAGGAACAGGGTTCAATCAGCCCCAGCATTTT
NA	TRBV7-9	TRBJ2-1	NA	CASRPQRGHEQFF	TGTGCCAGCAGGCCGCAGCGAGGCCATGAGCAGTTCTTC
NA	TRBV6-6	TRBJ1-2	NA	CASSTYRREYGYTF	TGTGCCAGCAGTACCTACAGACGGGAATATGGCTACACCTTC
NA	TRBV7-8	TRBJ2-5	NA	CASSLAQQETQYF	TGTGCCAGCAGCTTAGCACAGCAAGAGACCCAGTACTTC
NA	TRBV2	TRBJ2-1	NA	CASSGVAVNNEQFF	TGTGCCAGCAGTGGAGTAGCGGTCAACAATGAGCAGTTCTTC
many	TRBV10-2	TRBJ1-5	NA	CASSALASNQPQHF	TGCGCCAGCAGTGCCTTGGCTAGCAATCAGCCCCAGCATTTT
NA	TRBV3-1/TRBV3-2	TRBJ2-5	TRBD2	CASSQVPSGRANF	TGTGCCAGCAGCCAAGTACCTAGCGGGAGGGCGAACTTC
NA	TRBV5-6	TRBJ1-1	NA	CASNLNTEAFF	TGTGCCAGTAATTTGAACACTGAAGCTTTCTTT
NA	TRBV28	TRBJ1-6	TRBD1	CASSPPAQGDSPLHF	TGTGCCAGCAGTCCCCCAGCACAGGGGGATTCACCCCTCCACTTT